Presented here are 20 T cell receptor beta chains from one specimen sequenced in a study of cytomegalovirus exposure and HLA in healthy donors. It was with 60 Vbeta and 13 Jbeta primers that the PCR ran. This table comes from immunoSEQ multiplex PCR, and its TCRdb copy is limited to in-frame clones, with some not included. The sample lists over 70,000 clones, approximately 67% occurring once. Sequenced sample: PBMCs. Receptors originate from a man aged 40-55 years in good health and CMV-seropositive.

This clone was seen just once. The chain couples TRBV5-1 to TRBJ1-1; D is uncertain. The CDR3 is 14 residues long. V lost 1 base to trimming and J lost 3 bases, with 10 bases between them. Germline V gene lookup returns CDR1 SGHRS and CDR2 YFSETQ. The DNA for the CDR3 is TGCGCCAGCAGCTTGAAGGGAGTAGACACTGAAGCTTTCTTT. Translation gives CASSLKGVDTEAFF.

The chain couples TRBV4-1 to TRBJ2-7; TRBD2 matches at 8 bases. Germline assignment: CDR1 MGHRA and CDR2 YSYEKL. This CDR3 region has 17 residues. V shed 0 bases and J 0 bases; nucleotides not matched to a gene: 7. CDR3 bases: TGCGCCAGCAGCCAAGATTTGGTCGGGAGGGCCTCCTACGAGCAGTACTTC. Its translation is CASSQDLVGRASYEQYF.

The V call is TRBV5-5, the J call TRBJ2-5; the D is unclear. V dropped 0 bases and J dropped 2 bases, with 5 bases sitting between them. The CDR3 sequence is 13 residues long. Germline V gene sequence: CDR1 SGHKS, CDR2 YYEKEE (reference sequence). The CDR3 DNA follows: TGTGCCAGCAGCTTGGCCAGTCAAGAGACCCAGTACTTC. Its protein is CASSLASQETQYF.

This clone was counted only a few times. The CDR3 bases are TGTGCCAGCAGTACACCCCAGGGAGGTTCTAGGACCGGGGAGCTGTTTTTT. Translation gives CASSTPQGGSRTGELFF. The V gene is TRBV2, the J gene TRBJ2-2; tentative D call: TRBD2 (6 bases). The CDR3 has 17 residues. The germline V gene has CDR1 SNHLY and CDR2 FYNNEI. V was trimmed by 5 bases and J by 5 bases, leaving 21 bases between them.

This clone showed up just a few times. This CDR3 reads CAIRAGGFDEQYF. For the CDR3, the DNA is TGTGCCATCAGAGCGGGAGGATTTGACGAGCAGTACTTC. The chain is built from TRBV10-3 and TRBJ2-7, with TRBD2 identical over 9 bases. Trimming cost V 6 bases and J 5 bases; bases outside gene matches: 5. The germline gives CDR1 ENHRY, CDR2 SYGVKD. The CDR3 loop spans 13 amino acids.

The J gene is TRBJ1-2, the V gene TRBV5-1, with 7 bases matching TRBD1. The V and J ends lost 6 bases and 7 bases, in that order; junction bases with no gene match: 12. CDR1 is SGHRS and CDR2 is YFSETQ in the germline V gene. This CDR3 is built from 14 residues. The CDR3 coding sequence is TGCGCCAGCACCGAAAGAAGGGGGCCTGGTGGCTACACCTTC. Encoded protein: CASTERRGPGGYTF.

The V and J genes are TRBV5-1 and TRBJ1-2, with a possible D match to TRBD1 (6 bases). Trimming shortened V by 0 bases and J by 4 bases, and 10 bases separated the two germline ends. Germline CDR1 SGHRS, CDR2 YFSETQ. The length of the CDR3 is 14 residues. The CDR3 DNA follows: TGCGCCAGCAGCTTGGAGTGGGGGCTCTATGGCTACACCTTC. Translation: CASSLEWGLYGYTF. Supplemented by reference TRBV5-1 and TRBJ1-2, the full variable domain reads KAGVTQTPRYLIKTRGQQVTLSCSPISGHRSVSWYQQTPGQGLQFLFEYFSETQRNKGNFPGRFSGRQFSNSRSEMNVSTLELGDSALYLCASSLEWGLYGYTFGSGTRLTVV.

V usage is TRBV5-6 and J usage is TRBJ2-3; TRBD2 matches 8 bases. The CDR3 has 16 amino acids. V was clipped by 0 bases and J by 0 bases; unmatched bases: 3. Germline lookup yields CDR1 SGHDT and CDR2 YYEEEE. CDR3 bases: TGTGCCAGCAGCTTGGAGGGACTAGGAAGCACAGATACGCAGTATTTT. Amino acids: CASSLEGLGSTDTQYF.

The rearrangement uses TRBV9 and TRBJ2-1; 8 nucleotides match TRBD2. Germline lookup yields CDR1 SGDLS and CDR2 YYNGEE. The CDR3 consists of 16 residues. V lost 0 bases and J lost 12; bases outside the gene matches: 14. The CDR3 protein is CASSVEPAGVKFGQFF. DNA of the CDR3: TGTGCCAGCAGCGTAGAGCCAGCGGGAGTGAAATTCGGGCAGTTCTTC.

The J gene is TRBJ1-1, the V gene TRBV27, with D hard to call. Germline-derived CDR1 and CDR2 are MNHEY and SMNVEV (reference sequence). The length of the CDR3 is 13 residues. Trimming took off 4 bases at V and 1 base at J, with 7 bases between the two ends. The CDR3: CASSSRSNTEAFF. The DNA of the CDR3 is TGTGCCAGCAGTTCTAGATCGAACACTGAAGCTTTCTTT.

The chain combines TRBV18 with TRBJ1-6; 8 bases agree with TRBD1. The CDR3 has 14 residues. V lost 3 bases, J lost 7 bases, and 2 bases stayed unmatched. Germline CDR1 reads KGHSH; CDR2 reads LQKENI. CDR3 sequence: CASSPGQDNSPLHF. The CDR3 nucleotides read TGTGCCAGCTCACCGGGACAGGACAATTCACCCCTCCACTTT.

The chain uses TRBV7-8 and TRBJ1-1, with D possibly matching TRBD1 (5 bases). In germline, CDR1 is SGHVS, CDR2 FQNEAQ. The CDR3 consists of 15 residues. Trimming left V 3 bases short and J 0 bases short, with 11 bases between. Here the CDR3 reads CASSLRQRVNTEAFF. CDR3 nucleotides: TGTGCCAGCAGCTTGCGACAGAGAGTGAACACTGAAGCTTTCTTT.

Regarding this clone: Relative to the germline gene, one junction end is altered; a read error may explain this. The chain combines TRBV7-2 with TRBJ1-2; the match to TRBD1 covers 7 bases. Germline loops: CDR1 SGHTA, CDR2 FQGNSA. The CDR3 has 15 amino acids. The CDR3, as DNA: TGTGCCAGCAGCTTAGCGGTGACAGGGCCCTATGACTACACCTTC. It translates to CASSLAVTGPYDYTF.

The chain uses TRBV6-1 and TRBJ2-1, with TRBD2 as a possible D gene (6 bases). Germline CDR1 MNHNS, CDR2 SASEGT. The CDR3 runs to 15 residues. V was clipped by 8 bases and J by 4 bases, with 18 bases between them. CDR3: CASQDGLNSYNEQFF. The CDR3 DNA sequence: TGTGCCAGCCAAGATGGACTAAACTCTTACAATGAGCAGTTCTTC.

The chain recombines TRBV6-1 with TRBJ1-5; possibly TRBD1 for D (5 bases). From germline, CDR1 is MNHNS and CDR2 SASEGT. Trimming stripped 6 bases from V and 1 base from J, with 10 bases between. The CDR3 is 14 amino acids. CDR3 sequence reads: CASRRGGSNQPQHF. The CDR3 DNA reads as TGTGCCAGCAGGAGGGGAGGGAGCAATCAGCCCCAGCATTTT.

This clone appeared a few times. The CDR3 nucleotides read TGTGCCAGCAGCTTCAGCGGGAGGGCCGAGGCAGATACGCAGTATTTT. Translated: CASSFSGRAEADTQYF. The chain couples TRBV5-6 to TRBJ2-3; 10 bases map to TRBD2. Germline V gene sequence: CDR1 SGHDT, CDR2 YYEEEE. The CDR3 is 16 amino acids. After removal of 2 bases from V and 4 bases from J, the junction contained 7 bases not matched to a gene.

This clone was seen only a few times. The chain links TRBV5-1 to TRBJ1-1, with D possibly TRBD1 on 6 matching bases. Between the trimmed V and J ends, which lost 3 bases and 1 base, there was a span of 10 bases. The V gene's germline CDR1 is SGHRS and CDR2 YFSETQ. The CDR3 sequence is 14 residues long. The DNA for the CDR3 is TGCGCCAGCAGCTCGACAGGTCCGAACACTGAAGCTTTCTTT. This encodes CASSSTGPNTEAFF.

V usage is TRBV14 and J usage is TRBJ1-2; 9 nucleotides agree with TRBD1. The V and J ends lost 1 base and 8 bases, in that order; junction bases with no gene match: 11. Germline CDR1 SGHDN, CDR2 FVKESK. The CDR3 is 16 residues long. Here the CDR3 DNA reads TGTGCCAGCAGCCAAGGTCCCTACAGGGGGCTAGGGGGCTACACCTTC. Translating it yields CASSQGPYRGLGGYTF.

Turning to this clone: Other DNA sequences in the same sample also yield this CDR3. The rearrangement links TRBV19 to TRBJ1-5; tentative D call: TRBD1 (6 bases). Germline CDR1 and CDR2: LNHDA and SQIVND (reference sequence). V was clipped by 5 bases and J by 6 bases, with 14 bases between them. CDR3 size: 14 residues. CDR3 DNA: TGTGCCAGTAGTCTACAGGGTCCGGGTCAGCCCCAGCATTTT. This sequence encodes CASSLQGPGQPQHF.

The chain has TRBV30 and TRBJ2-5; 9 bases are a match to TRBD2. CDR1 is GTSNPN and CDR2 is SVGIG in the germline V gene (reference sequence). V lost 0 bases and J lost 5; bases outside the gene matches: 10. There are 16 residues in the CDR3. The CDR3 coding sequence is TGTGCCTGGAGTGTGGGGGTAGCGGGGGCCGGGGAGACCCAGTACTTC. Its translation is CAWSVGVAGAGETQYF.